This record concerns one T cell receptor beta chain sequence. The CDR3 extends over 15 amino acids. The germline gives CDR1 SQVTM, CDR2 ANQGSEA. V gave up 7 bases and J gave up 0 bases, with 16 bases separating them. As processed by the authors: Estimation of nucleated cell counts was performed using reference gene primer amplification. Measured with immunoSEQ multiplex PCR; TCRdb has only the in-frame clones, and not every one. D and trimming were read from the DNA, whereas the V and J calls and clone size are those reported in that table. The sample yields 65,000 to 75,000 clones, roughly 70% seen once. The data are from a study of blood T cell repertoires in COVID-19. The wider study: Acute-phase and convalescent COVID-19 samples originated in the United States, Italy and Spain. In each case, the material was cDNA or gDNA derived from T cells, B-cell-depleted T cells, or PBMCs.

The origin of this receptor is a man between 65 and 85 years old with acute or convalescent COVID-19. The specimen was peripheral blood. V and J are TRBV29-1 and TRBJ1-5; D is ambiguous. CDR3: CSAVTGRDSNQPQHF. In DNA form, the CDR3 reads TGCAGCGCCGTTACCGGGAGGGATAGCAATCAGCCCCAGCATTTT. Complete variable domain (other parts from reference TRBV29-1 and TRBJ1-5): SAVISQKPSRDICQRGTSLTIQCQVDSQVTMMFWYRQQPGQSLTLIATANQGSEATYESGFVIDKFPISRPNLTFSTLTVSNMSPEDSSIYLCSAVTGRDSNQPQHFGDGTRLSIL.